A single sample gave rise to the 5 T cell receptor beta chains below, sequenced in a study of T-cell reconstitution after alpha-beta-depleted transplantation in children. Their antigens remain unidentified. A library of TCRbeta sequences, prepared with unique molecular identifiers, was generated. MiXCR, applied by TCRdb to the PCR reads, yields one record per CDR3 protein. The data contain a few hundred thousand distinct CDR3 sequences, approximately 7.3% of them singletons. Study outcomes and limitations: By one year post-transplant, T-cell counts and diversity largely arose from T cells that were newly produced.

The specimen comprised peripheral blood, sampled 360 days after TCRalphabeta/CD19-depleted stem cell transplant. The receptor set was obtained from a female patient aged 2-10 years who had a stem cell transplant for Fanconi anemia, so the T cells may come from the graft donor.

V usage is TRBV28 and J usage is TRBJ1-6; D not certain. V gave up 5 bases and J gave up 6 bases, with 17 bases separating them. The CDR3 runs 16 residues. The germline V gene has CDR1 MDHEN and CDR2 SYDVKM. The CDR3 DNA follows: TGTGCCAGCAGTGCCCCACGGCTCGGGCCTAATTCACCCCTCCACTTT. Translating gives CASSAPRLGPNSPLHF.

This clonotype was recorded at least ten times. The chain joins TRBV10-3 to TRBJ2-1, with TRBD2 matching 8 bases. V gave up 7 bases and J gave up 8 bases; unmatched junction bases: 7. The germline gives CDR1 ENHRY, CDR2 SYGVKD. The CDR3 is made up of 13 amino acids. The CDR3 DNA reads as TGTGCCATCAATCGGGGGGGACGGGATGAGCAGTTCTTC. It specifies CAINRGGRDEQFF.

This chain joins TRBV4-2 and TRBJ1-5; TRBD1 is a possible D gene (5 bases). The ends were cut back, 1 base at V and 6 bases at J, with 10 bases in the middle. CDR1 and CDR2 from the germline V gene are LGHNA and YNFKEQ. The CDR3 sequence is 14 residues long. CDR3 residues: CASSQVGGSQPQHF. The CDR3 DNA sequence: TGTGCCAGCAGCCAAGTCGGGGGGAGTCAGCCCCAGCATTTT.

This clonotype was observed many times. The genes are TRBV25-1 and TRBJ2-7; D may be TRBD1 or TRBD2 (5 bases each). V lost 6 bases and J 2 bases, leaving 20 bases between the germline ends. Germline V gene data show CDR1 as MGHDK and CDR2 as SYGVNS. CDR3 size: 16 residues. The CDR3 protein is CASSPNDGWGPYEQYF. In DNA, the CDR3 is TGTGCCAGCAGCCCGAACGATGGATGGGGACCCTACGAGCAGTACTTC.

This clonotype was observed at least ten times. V and J are TRBV20-1 and TRBJ2-1; unclear D gene. CDR1 and CDR2 (germline): DFQATT, SNEGSKA (reference sequence). Trimming cost V 5 bases and J 7 bases, with 12 bases left between them. The CDR3 spans 12 residues. This CDR3 is CSAHSSGNEQFF. CDR3 DNA sequence: TGCAGTGCTCACTCCTCCGGGAATGAGCAGTTCTTC.